Listed below are T cell receptor beta chains from one sample, sequenced in a study of blood T cell repertoires in COVID-19. Some clones are missing from TCRdb's copy, which holds only in-frame ones; the method was immunoSEQ multiplex PCR. The table lists 240,000 or so clones, roughly 80% of them singletons. The sequenced sample was peripheral blood. These receptors came from a woman aged 80 or over with acute or convalescent COVID-19. The CDR3 runs from the conserved cysteine through the conserved F or W. A D gene is named only where the DNA matches it firmly. Expanded clones get a size class; other rows say once, few or many, or leave the size out.

abundance	v_gene	j_gene	d_gene	CDR3aa	CDR3nt
few	TRBV7-9	TRBJ2-7	.	CASSLAGTAHEQYF	TGTGCCAGCAGCTTAGCCGGGACTGCCCACGAGCAGTACTTC
.	TRBV11-3	TRBJ2-3	.	CASSLGTLSTDTQYF	TGTGCCAGCAGCTTAGGGACATTGAGCACAGATACGCAGTATTTT
.	TRBV4-1	TRBJ1-4	.	CASSQVVQGRVATNEKLFF	TGCGCCAGCAGCCAAGTCGTACAGGGAAGGGTTGCAACTAATGAAAAACTGTTTTTT
.	TRBV12-3/TRBV12-4	TRBJ1-2	.	CASSSGPGYTF	TGTGCCAGCAGCTCAGGTCCAGGCTACACCTTC
.	TRBV7-6	TRBJ2-2	.	CASSLVSDTGELFF	TGTGCCAGCAGCTTGGTTAGTGACACCGGGGAGCTGTTTTTT
.	TRBV27	TRBJ2-7	TRBD2	CASSRGGGVTPYEQYF	TGTGCCAGCAGTAGAGGCGGGGGGGTCACTCCCTACGAGCAGTACTTC
once	TRBV30	TRBJ1-4	TRBD1	CAWSVQGAREKLFF	TGTGCCTGGAGTGTACAGGGGGCGCGAGAAAAACTGTTTTTT
.	TRBV5-1	TRBJ2-6	TRBD1	CASRTDRGSSGANVLTF	TGCGCCAGCAGAACGGACAGGGGTAGCTCTGGGGCCAACGTCCTGACTTTC
.	TRBV14	TRBJ2-7	TRBD2	CASSRAGGAGGHYEQYF	TGTGCCAGCAGCCGGGCCGGTGGAGCGGGGGGGCACTACGAGCAGTACTTC
.	TRBV14	TRBJ1-6	TRBD1	CASSQETGPPLHF	TGTGCCAGCAGCCAAGAGACAGGGCCACCCCTCCACTTT
.	TRBV5-1	TRBJ1-5	.	CASSLAPGEGQPQHF	TGCGCCAGCAGCTTGGCCCCCGGGGAGGGTCAGCCCCAGCATTTT
.	TRBV19	TRBJ2-7	.	CASSVGMREQYF	TGTGCCAGTAGCGTGGGTATGAGGGAGCAGTACTTC
.	TRBV3-1/TRBV3-2	TRBJ2-7	TRBD2	CASSQEWARGKGTTYEQYF	TGTGCCAGCAGCCAAGAATGGGCCCGGGGAAAGGGGACTACCTACGAGCAGTACTTC
once	TRBV7-8	TRBJ2-5	TRBD2	CASSLVGVAGGQITQYF	TGTGCCAGCAGCTTAGTCGGGGTAGCGGGGGGCCAGATAACCCAGTACTTC
.	TRBV5-6	TRBJ1-1	.	CASSSPPGSRKAFF	TGTGCCAGCAGCTCCCCTCCAGGGTCCCGTAAAGCTTTCTTT
.	TRBV18	TRBJ1-1	.	CASSRQQGIDPNTEAFF	TGTGCCAGCTCCAGACAACAGGGCATCGACCCGAACACTGAAGCTTTCTTT
once	TRBV28	TRBJ2-7	.	CASSFRGGVREQYF	TGTGCCAGCAGTTTTCGCGGGGGCGTACGGGAGCAGTACTTC
.	TRBV29-1	TRBJ1-5	.	CSARAGGNQPQHF	TGCAGCGCCCGGGCCGGGGGCAATCAGCCCCAGCATTTT
.	TRBV30	TRBJ1-5	TRBD1	CAWSSSPGTGAGQPQHF	TGTGCCTGGAGTTCAAGTCCCGGGACAGGGGCGGGTCAGCCCCAGCATTTT
.	TRBV5-1	TRBJ1-5	TRBD1	CASSLGTGGLNQPQHF	TGCGCCAGCAGCTTGGGGACAGGGGGACTCAATCAGCCCCAGCATTTT
.	TRBV18	TRBJ1-1	TRBD1	CASSGTGGVGTEAFF	TGTGCCAGCTCAGGGACAGGGGGCGTAGGCACTGAAGCTTTCTTT
.	TRBV2	TRBJ2-1	TRBD2	CASSGSGGYYNEQFF	TGTGCCAGCAGCGGAAGCGGGGGGTATTACAATGAGCAGTTCTTC
.	TRBV3-1/TRBV3-2	TRBJ2-1	TRBD2	CASSRAGGTNEQFF	TGTGCCAGCAGCCGGGCGGGGGGCACAAATGAGCAGTTCTTC
.	TRBV6-5	TRBJ1-3	.	CASSYSGGPGNTIYF	TGTGCCAGCAGTTACTCAGGGGGACCTGGAAACACCATATATTTT
once	TRBV2	TRBJ1-3	.	CASAGQLNSGNTIYF	TGTGCCAGCGCAGGACAGTTAAACTCTGGAAACACCATATATTTT
.	TRBV7-2	TRBJ1-1	TRBD1	CASSPDRVNTEAFF	TGTGCCAGCAGCCCTGACAGGGTGAACACTGAAGCTTTCTTT
once	TRBV7-9	TRBJ1-6	.	CASENRDGTNSPLHF	TGTGCCAGCGAAAACAGGGATGGGACTAATTCACCCCTCCACTTT
few	TRBV2	TRBJ2-1	TRBD1	CASSEGQGALWNEQFF	TGTGCCAGCAGTGAGGGACAGGGGGCTCTCTGGAATGAGCAGTTCTTC
.	TRBV5-1	TRBJ2-5	TRBD1	CASSLGQGKETQYF	TGCGCCAGCAGCCTGGGACAGGGGAAAGAGACCCAGTACTTC
.	TRBV6-5	TRBJ1-5	.	CASSTNTGTQPQHF	TGTGCCAGCAGCACCAATACAGGGACTCAGCCCCAGCATTTT
.	TRBV7-9	TRBJ2-7	TRBD1	CASSLAPDRGYPYEQYF	TGTGCCAGCAGCTTGGCCCCGGACAGGGGGTACCCCTACGAGCAGTACTTC
.	TRBV3-1/TRBV3-2	TRBJ2-1	TRBD1	CASSQSTGVYNEQFF	TGTGCCAGCAGCCAGAGCACAGGGGTCTACAATGAGCAGTTCTTC
.	TRBV28	TRBJ2-7	.	CASSLWQGSYEQYF	TGTGCCAGCAGTTTATGGCAGGGGAGTTACGAGCAGTACTTC
.	TRBV7-9	TRBJ2-3	.	CASSLGQGTPTDTQYF	TGTGCCAGCAGCTTAGGGCAGGGGACCCCCACAGATACGCAGTATTTT
.	TRBV28	TRBJ2-2	TRBD1	CASYPGQGTGELFF	TGTGCCAGCTACCCGGGACAGGGGACCGGGGAGCTGTTTTTT
.	TRBV30	TRBJ2-7	TRBD1	CAWSQGDDEQYF	TGTGCCTGGAGCCAGGGGGACGACGAGCAGTACTTC
.	TRBV27	TRBJ1-6	.	CASGQRPRDSPLHF	TGTGCCAGCGGACAGCGCCCGAGGGATTCACCCCTCCACTTT
.	TRBV5-1	TRBJ1-3	TRBD1	CASSFIPTAGQDSGNTIYF	TGCGCCAGCAGCTTCATTCCGACAGCGGGACAGGACTCTGGAAACACCATATATTTT
.	TRBV30	TRBJ2-2	.	CAWRTEARLGGGELFF	TGTGCCTGGAGAACGGAGGCGAGACTGGGGGGCGGGGAGCTGTTTTTT
.	TRBV19	TRBJ1-1	.	CASRGAGLNTEAFF	TGTGCCAGTCGGGGGGCAGGGTTGAACACTGAAGCTTTCTTT
once	TRBV15	TRBJ2-3	TRBD2	CATSRRVLSGGSTDTQYF	TGTGCCACCAGCAGAAGGGTCCTGTCGGGGGGAAGCACAGATACGCAGTATTTT
.	TRBV28	TRBJ2-2	.	CASVRGTGELFF	TGTGCCAGCGTTCGAGGCACCGGGGAGCTGTTTTTT
.	TRBV5-1	TRBJ1-2	.	CASSSWTDYGYTF	TGCGCCAGCAGCTCATGGACTGATTATGGCTACACCTTC
.	TRBV18	TRBJ2-1	TRBD2	CASSPLLAGGGDEQFF	TGTGCCAGCTCACCCCTTCTAGCGGGGGGCGGGGATGAGCAGTTCTTC
.	TRBV30	TRBJ2-7	.	CAWSVPPPGHNYEQYF	TGTGCCTGGAGTGTACCGCCGCCGGGACACAACTACGAGCAGTACTTC
few	TRBV27	TRBJ2-2	TRBD1	CASRRTGKNTGELFF	TGTGCCAGCAGACGGACAGGGAAGAACACCGGGGAGCTGTTTTTT
.	TRBV6-5	TRBJ1-1	.	CASSQRQSNTEAFF	TGTGCCAGCAGCCAGCGACAGTCAAACACTGAAGCTTTCTTT
.	TRBV5-1	TRBJ1-1	.	CASSLVVNTEAFF	TGCGCCAGCAGCTTGGTAGTTAACACTGAAGCTTTCTTT
.	TRBV3-1/TRBV3-2	TRBJ2-5	TRBD2	CASSQVWGAGEETQYF	TGTGCCAGCAGCCAAGTTTGGGGAGCGGGGGAAGAGACCCAGTACTTC